The T cell receptor beta chain under discussion was sequenced for a study of shared clonotypes between healthy human individuals. Points from the study as a whole: Shared clonotypes across all four donors exceeded non-shared ones in generation probability.

In the case of this clone: Its specificity is not known.

Deep-level running was used for the assay. Using immunoSEQ multiplex PCR, the repertoire was profiled, and TCRdb retains in-frame clones only, with some absent. The sample carries 2,500,000 or so clones, roughly 92% recorded once. The CDR3 sequence is 14 residues long. V lost 5 bases, J lost 4 bases, and 5 bases stayed unmatched. CDR1 MNHNS and CDR2 SASEGT come from the germline V gene. The TCR originated in a man between 18 and 35 years old in good health. This chain links TRBV6-1 with TRBJ1-1, with 9 bases that match TRBD1. The source material was naive CD4+ T cells sorted from blood. Subset reported: CD45RA+ positively selected. The CDR3 here is CASSLTGGLTEAFF. The CDR3, as DNA: TGTGCCAGCAGTCTGACAGGGGGGCTCACTGAAGCTTTCTTT.